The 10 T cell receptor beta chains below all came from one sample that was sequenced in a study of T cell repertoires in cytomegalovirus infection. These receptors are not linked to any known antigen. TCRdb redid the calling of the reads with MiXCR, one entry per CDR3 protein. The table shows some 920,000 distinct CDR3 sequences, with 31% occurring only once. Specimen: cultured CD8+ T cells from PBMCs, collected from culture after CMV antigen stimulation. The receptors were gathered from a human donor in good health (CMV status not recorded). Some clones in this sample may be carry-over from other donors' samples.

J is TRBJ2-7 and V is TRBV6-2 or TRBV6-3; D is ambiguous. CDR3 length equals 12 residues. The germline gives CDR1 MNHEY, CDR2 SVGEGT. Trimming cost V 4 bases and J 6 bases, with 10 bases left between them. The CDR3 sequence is CASSLGHGEQYV. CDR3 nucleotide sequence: TGTGCCAGCAGTTTAGGGCACGGCGAGCAGTACGTC.

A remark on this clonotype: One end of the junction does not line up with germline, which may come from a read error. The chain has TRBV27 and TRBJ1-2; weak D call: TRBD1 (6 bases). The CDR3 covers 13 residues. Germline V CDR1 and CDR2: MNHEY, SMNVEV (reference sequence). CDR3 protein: CANSFGQFYGYTF. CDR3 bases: TGTGCCAACAGTTTTGGACAGTTCTATGGCTACACCTTC.

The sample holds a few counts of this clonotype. The CDR3 reads CATSRGRDYNEQFF. DNA of the CDR3: TGTGCCACCAGCAGAGGACGGGACTACAATGAGCAGTTCTTC. V gene TRBV15 combines with J gene TRBJ2-1; weak D call: TRBD2 (5 bases). V lost 1 base, J lost 3 bases, and 7 bases lay in between. The CDR3 contains 14 residues. Germline CDR1 and CDR2: LNHNV and YYDKDF (reference sequence).

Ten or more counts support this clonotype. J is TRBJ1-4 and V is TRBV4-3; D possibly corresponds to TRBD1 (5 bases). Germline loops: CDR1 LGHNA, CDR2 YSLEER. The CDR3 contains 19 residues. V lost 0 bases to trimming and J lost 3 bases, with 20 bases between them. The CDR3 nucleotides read TGCGCCAGCAGCCAAGAAAGGGACCAATGGGGACGGCCTAATGAAAAACTGTTTTTT. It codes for CASSQERDQWGRPNEKLFF.

CDR3 bases: TGTGCCAGCAGTGGACTGGACAGCCCTCAAAGCTACACCTTC. As protein: CASSGLDSPQSYTF. This chain connects TRBV12-3 or TRBV12-4 to TRBJ1-2; D is perhaps TRBD1 (6 bases). V was shortened by 5 bases and J by 9 bases, with 19 bases between the two germline ends. The CDR3 has 14 amino acids.

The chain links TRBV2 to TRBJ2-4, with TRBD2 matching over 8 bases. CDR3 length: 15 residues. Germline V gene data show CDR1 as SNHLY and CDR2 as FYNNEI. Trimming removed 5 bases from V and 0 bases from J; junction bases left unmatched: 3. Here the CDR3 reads CASSQRGLAKNIQYF. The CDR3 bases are TGTGCCAGCAGTCAGCGGGGGTTAGCCAAAAACATTCAGTACTTC. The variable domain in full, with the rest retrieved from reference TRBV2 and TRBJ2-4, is EPEVTQTPSHQVTQMGQEVILRCVPISNHLYFYWYRQILGQKVEFLVSFYNNEISEKSEIFDDQFSVERPDGSNFTLKIRSTKLEDSAMYFCASSQRGLAKNIQYFGAGTRLSVL.

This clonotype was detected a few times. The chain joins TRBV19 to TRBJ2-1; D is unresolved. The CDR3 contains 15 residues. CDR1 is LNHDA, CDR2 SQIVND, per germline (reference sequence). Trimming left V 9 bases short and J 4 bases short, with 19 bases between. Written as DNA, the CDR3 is TGTGCCAGCAGACTGAACCGTCGGGCTTACAATGAGCAGTTCTTC. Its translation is CASRLNRRAYNEQFF. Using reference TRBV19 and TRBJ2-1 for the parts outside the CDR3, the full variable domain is DGGITQSPKYLFRKEGQNVTLSCEQNLNHDAMYWYRQDPGQGLRLIYYSQIVNDFQKGDIAEGYSVSREKKESFPLTVTSAQKNPTAFYLCASRLNRRAYNEQFFGPGTRLTVL.

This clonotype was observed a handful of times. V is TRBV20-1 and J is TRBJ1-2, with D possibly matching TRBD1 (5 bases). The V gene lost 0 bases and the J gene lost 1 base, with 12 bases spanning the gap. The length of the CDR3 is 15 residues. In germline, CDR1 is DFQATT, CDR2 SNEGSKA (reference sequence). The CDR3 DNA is TGCAGTGCTAGAGATCTAGAGGGGTATAACTATGGCTACACCTTC. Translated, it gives CSARDLEGYNYGYTF.

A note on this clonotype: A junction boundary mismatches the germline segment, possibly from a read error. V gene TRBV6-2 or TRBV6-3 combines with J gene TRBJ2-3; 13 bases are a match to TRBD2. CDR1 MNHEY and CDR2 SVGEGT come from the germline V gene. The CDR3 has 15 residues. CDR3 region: CVSSRTSGGADTQYF. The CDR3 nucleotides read TGTGTCAGCAGTCGGACTAGCGGGGGTGCTGATACGCAGTATTTT.

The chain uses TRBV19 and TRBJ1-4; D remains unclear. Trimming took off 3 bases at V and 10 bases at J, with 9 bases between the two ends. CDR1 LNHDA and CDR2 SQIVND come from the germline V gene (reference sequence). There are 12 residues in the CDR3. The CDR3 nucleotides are TGTGCCAGTAGTATCGGGCCCGCAAAACTGTTTTTT. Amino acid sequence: CASSIGPAKLFF.